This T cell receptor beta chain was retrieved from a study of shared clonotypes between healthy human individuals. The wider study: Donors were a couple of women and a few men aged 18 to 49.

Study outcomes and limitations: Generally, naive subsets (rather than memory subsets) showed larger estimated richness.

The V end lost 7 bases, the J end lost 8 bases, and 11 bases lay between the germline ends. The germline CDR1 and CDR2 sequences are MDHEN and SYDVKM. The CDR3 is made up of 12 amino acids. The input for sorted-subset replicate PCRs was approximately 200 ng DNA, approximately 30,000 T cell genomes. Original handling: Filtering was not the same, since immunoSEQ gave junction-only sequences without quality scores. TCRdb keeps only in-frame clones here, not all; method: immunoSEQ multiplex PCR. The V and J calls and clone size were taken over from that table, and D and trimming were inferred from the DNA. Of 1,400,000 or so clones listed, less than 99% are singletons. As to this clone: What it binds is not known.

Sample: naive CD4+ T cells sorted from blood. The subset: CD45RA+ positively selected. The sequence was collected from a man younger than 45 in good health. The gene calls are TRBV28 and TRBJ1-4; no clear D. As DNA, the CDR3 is TGTGCCAGCACGCGGACGGGGGAAAAACTGTTTTTT. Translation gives CASTRTGEKLFF. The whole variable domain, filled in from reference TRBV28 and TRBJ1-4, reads DVKVTQSSRYLVKRTGEKVFLECVQDMDHENMFWYRQDPGLGLRLIYFSYDVKMKEKGDIPEGYSVSREKKERFSLILESASTNQTSMYLCASTRTGEKLFFGSGTQLSVL.